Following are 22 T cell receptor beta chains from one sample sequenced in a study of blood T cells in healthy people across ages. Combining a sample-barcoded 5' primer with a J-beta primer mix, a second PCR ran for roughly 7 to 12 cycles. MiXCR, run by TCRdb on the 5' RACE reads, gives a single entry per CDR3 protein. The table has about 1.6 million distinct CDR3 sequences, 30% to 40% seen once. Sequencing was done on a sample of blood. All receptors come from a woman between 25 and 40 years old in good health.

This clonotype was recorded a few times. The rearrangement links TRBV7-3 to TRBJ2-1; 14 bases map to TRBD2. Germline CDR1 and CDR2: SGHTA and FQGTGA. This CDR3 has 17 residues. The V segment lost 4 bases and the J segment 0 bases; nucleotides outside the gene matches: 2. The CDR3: CASSSTSGGGSYNEQFF. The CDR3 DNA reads TGTGCCAGCAGCTCGACTAGCGGGGGGGGCTCCTACAATGAGCAGTTCTTC.

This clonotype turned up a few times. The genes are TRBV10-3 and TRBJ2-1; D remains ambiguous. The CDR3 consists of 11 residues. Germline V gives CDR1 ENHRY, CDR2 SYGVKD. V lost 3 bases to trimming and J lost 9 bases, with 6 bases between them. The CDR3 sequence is CAISDGVEQFF. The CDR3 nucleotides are TGTGCCATCAGTGACGGAGTTGAGCAGTTCTTC.

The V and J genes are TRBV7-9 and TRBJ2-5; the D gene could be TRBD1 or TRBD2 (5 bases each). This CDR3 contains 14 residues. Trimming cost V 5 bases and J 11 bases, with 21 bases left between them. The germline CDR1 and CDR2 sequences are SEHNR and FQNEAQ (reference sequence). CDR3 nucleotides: TGTGCCAGCAGCGGGTGGGGCAGGGAGCATGAGCAGTACTTC. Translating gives CASSGWGREHEQYF.

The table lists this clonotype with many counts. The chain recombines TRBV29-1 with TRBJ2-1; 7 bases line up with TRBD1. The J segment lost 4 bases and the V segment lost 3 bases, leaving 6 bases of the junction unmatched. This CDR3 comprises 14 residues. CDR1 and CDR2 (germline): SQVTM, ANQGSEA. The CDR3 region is CSVDKGAGYNEQFF. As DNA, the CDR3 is TGCAGCGTTGACAAGGGGGCAGGGTACAATGAGCAGTTCTTC.

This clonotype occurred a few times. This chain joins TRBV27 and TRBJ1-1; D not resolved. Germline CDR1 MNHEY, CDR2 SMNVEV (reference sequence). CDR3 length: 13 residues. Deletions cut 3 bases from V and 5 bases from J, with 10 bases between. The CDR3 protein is CASSFAKMTEAFF. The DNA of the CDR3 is TGTGCCAGCAGTTTCGCTAAAATGACTGAAGCTTTCTTT.

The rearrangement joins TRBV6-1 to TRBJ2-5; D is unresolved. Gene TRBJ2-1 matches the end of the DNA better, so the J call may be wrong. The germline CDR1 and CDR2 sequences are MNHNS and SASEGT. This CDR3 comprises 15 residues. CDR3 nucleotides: TGTGCCAGCAGTAAGAGGACCAGCCCTCAAGAGACCCAGTTCTTC. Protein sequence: CASSKRTSPQETQFF.

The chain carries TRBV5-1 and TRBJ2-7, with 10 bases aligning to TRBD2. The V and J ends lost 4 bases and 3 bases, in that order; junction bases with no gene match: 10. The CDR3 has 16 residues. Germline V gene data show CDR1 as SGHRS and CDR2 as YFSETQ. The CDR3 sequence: CASSEILAGSFYEQYF. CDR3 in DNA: TGCGCCAGCAGCGAGATACTAGCGGGGTCTTTCTACGAGCAGTACTTC. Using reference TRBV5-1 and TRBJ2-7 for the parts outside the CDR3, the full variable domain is KAGVTQTPRYLIKTRGQQVTLSCSPISGHRSVSWYQQTPGQGLQFLFEYFSETQRNKGNFPGRFSGRQFSNSRSEMNVSTLELGDSALYLCASSEILAGSFYEQYFGPGTRLTVT.

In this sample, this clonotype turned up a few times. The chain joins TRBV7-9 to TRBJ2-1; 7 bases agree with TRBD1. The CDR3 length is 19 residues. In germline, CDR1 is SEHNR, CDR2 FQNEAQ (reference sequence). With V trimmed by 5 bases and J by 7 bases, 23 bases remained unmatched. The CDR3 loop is CASSDYPRQGKIRRNEQFF. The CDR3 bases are TGTGCCAGCAGCGACTACCCCCGACAGGGTAAGATTAGACGGAATGAGCAGTTCTTC.

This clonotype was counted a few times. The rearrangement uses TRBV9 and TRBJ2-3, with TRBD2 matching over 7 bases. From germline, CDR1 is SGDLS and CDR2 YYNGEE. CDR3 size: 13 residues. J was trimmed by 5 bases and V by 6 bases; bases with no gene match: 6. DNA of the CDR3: TGTGCCAGCAACACGGGAGGTATAGATACGCAGTATTTT. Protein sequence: CASNTGGIDTQYF.

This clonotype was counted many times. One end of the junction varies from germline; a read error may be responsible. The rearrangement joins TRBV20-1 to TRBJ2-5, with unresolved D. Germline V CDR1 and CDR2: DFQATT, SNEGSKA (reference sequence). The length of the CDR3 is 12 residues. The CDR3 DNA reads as TGCAGTGCCAGAGAGGTTCTGAAGACCCAGTACTTC. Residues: CSAREVLKTQYF.

Written as DNA, the CDR3 is TGCAGTGCTAGGGACGGCGCGACGAGCTCCTACGAGCAGTACTTC. Residues: CSARDGATSSYEQYF. This chain joins TRBV20-1 and TRBJ2-7; D not certain. The CDR3 covers 15 residues. Germline-derived CDR1 and CDR2 are DFQATT and SNEGSKA (reference sequence). With 3 bases removed from V and 0 bases from J, the gap between germline ends came to 15 bases.

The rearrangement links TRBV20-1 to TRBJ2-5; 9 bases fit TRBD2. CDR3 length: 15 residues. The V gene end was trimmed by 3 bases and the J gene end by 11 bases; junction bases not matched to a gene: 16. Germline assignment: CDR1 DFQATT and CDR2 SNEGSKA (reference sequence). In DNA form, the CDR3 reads TGCAGTGCTAGGGATGTGCGGGGGGGATTTTTGGAGCAGTACTTC. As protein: CSARDVRGGFLEQYF.

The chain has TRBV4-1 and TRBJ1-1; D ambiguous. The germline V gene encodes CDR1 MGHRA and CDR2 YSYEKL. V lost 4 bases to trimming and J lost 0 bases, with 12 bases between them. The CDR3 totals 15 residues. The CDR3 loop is CASSRTDQMNTEAFF. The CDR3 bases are TGCGCCAGCAGCCGGACGGACCAGATGAACACTGAAGCTTTCTTT.

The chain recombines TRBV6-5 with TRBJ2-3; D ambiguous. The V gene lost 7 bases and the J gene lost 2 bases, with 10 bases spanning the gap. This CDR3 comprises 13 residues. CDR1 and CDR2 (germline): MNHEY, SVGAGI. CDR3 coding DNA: TGTGCCAGCAACCTCGGTATCACAGATACGCAGTATTTT. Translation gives CASNLGITDTQYF.

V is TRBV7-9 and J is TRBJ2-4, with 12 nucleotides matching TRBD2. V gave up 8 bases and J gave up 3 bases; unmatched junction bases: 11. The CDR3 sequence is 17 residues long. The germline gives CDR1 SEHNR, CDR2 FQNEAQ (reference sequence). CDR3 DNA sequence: TGTGCCAGCTCGGGACTAGCGGGTTCCGGGGGCAAAAACATTCAGTACTTC. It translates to CASSGLAGSGGKNIQYF. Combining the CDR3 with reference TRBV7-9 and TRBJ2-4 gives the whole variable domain DTGVSQNPRHKITKRGQNVTFRCDPISEHNRLYWYRQTLGQGPEFLTYFQNEAQLEKSRLLSDRFSAERPKGSFSTLEIQRTEQGDSAMYLCASSGLAGSGGKNIQYFGAGTRLSVL.

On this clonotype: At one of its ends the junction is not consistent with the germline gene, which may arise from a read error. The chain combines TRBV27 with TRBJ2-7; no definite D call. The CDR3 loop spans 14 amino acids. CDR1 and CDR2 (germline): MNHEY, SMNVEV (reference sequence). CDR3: CASRARPGHYEQCF. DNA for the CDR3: TGTGCCAGCAGGGCACGGCCGGGCCACTACGAGCAGTGCTTC.

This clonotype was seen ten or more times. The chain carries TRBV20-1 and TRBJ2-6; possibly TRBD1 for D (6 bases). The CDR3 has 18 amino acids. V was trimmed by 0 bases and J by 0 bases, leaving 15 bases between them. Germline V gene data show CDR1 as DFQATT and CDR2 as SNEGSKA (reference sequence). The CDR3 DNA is TGCAGTGCTAGAGATGCCCGAGGGGGAAGCTCTGGGGCCAACGTCCTGACTTTC. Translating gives CSARDARGGSSGANVLTF.

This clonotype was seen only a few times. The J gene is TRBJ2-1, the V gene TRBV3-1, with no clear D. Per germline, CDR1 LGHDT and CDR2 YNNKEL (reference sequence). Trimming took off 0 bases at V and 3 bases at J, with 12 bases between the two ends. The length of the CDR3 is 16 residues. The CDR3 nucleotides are TGTGCCAGCAGCCAAGATCCCCCACCCTACTACAATGAGCAGTTCTTC. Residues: CASSQDPPPYYNEQFF.

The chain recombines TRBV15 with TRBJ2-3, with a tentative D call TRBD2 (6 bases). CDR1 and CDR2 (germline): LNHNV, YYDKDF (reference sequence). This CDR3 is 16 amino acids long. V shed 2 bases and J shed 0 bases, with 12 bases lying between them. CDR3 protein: CATSRRSAGSTDTQYF. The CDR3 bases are TGTGCCACCAGCAGACGGTCGGCGGGAAGCACAGATACGCAGTATTTT.

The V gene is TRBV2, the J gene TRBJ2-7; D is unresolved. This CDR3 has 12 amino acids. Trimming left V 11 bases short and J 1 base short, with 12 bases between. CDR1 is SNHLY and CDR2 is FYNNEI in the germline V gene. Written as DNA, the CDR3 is TGTGCCGGTAGTGGTAGTTCCTACGAGCAGTACTTC. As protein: CAGSGSSYEQYF.

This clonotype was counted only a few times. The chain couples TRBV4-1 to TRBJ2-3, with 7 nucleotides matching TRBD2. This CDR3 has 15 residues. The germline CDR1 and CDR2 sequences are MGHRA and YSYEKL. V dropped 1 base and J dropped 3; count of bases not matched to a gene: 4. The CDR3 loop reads CASSQGWGGTDTQYF. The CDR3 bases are TGCGCCAGCAGCCAAGGATGGGGGGGGACAGATACGCAGTATTTT.

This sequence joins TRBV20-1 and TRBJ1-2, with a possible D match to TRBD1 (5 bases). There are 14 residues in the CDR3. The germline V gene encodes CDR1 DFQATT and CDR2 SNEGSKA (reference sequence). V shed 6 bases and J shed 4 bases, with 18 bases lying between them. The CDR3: CSAPGAGGPYGYTF. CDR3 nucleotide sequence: TGCAGTGCCCCCGGTGCTGGGGGACCCTATGGCTACACCTTC.